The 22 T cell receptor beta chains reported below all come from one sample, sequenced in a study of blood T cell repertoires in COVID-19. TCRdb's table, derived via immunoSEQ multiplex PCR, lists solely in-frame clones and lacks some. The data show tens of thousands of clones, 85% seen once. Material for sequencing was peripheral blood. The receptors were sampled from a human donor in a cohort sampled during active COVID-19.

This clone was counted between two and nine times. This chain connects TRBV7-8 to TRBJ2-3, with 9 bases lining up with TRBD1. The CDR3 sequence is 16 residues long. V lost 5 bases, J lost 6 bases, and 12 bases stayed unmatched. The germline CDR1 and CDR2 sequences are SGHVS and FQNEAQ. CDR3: CASSILGQGLRDTQYF. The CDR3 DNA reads TGTGCCAGCAGCATCCTAGGACAGGGGTTAAGGGATACGCAGTATTTT.

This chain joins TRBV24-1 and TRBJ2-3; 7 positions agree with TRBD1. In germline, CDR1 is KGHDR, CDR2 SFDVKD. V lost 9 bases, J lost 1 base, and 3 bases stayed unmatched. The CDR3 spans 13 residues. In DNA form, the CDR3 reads TGTGCCACCGAAGACAGGGGCACAGATACGCAGTATTTT. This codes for CATEDRGTDTQYF.

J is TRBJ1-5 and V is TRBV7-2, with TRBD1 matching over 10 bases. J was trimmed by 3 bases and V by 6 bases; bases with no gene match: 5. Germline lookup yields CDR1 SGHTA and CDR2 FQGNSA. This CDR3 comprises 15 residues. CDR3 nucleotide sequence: TGTGCCAGCAGTCGGGACAGGGGCAACAATCAGCCCCAGCATTTT. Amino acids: CASSRDRGNNQPQHF.

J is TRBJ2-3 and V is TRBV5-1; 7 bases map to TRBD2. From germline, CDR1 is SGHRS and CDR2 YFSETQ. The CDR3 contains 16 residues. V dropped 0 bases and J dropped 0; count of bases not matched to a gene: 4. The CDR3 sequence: CASSLGAGTSTDTQYF. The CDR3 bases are TGCGCCAGCAGCTTGGGAGCGGGGACTAGCACAGATACGCAGTATTTT.

CDR3 sequence (DNA): TGTGCCAGCAGTTACTCTCAAGACGGAGGATTCAGGGGCTACACCTTC. Its protein is CASSYSQDGGFRGYTF. The gene calls are TRBV6-5 and TRBJ1-2, with no clear D. CDR3 length: 16 amino acids. V lost 0 bases and J 8 bases, leaving 19 bases between the germline ends. Germline V gene data show CDR1 as MNHEY and CDR2 as SVGAGI.

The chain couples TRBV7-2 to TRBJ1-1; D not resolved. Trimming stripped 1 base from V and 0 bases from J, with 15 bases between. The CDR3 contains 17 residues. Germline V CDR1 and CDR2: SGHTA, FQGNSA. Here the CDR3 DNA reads TGTGCCAGCAGCTTAGGCGTCCTCCGAACCCTGAACACTGAAGCTTTCTTT. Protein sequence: CASSLGVLRTLNTEAFF.

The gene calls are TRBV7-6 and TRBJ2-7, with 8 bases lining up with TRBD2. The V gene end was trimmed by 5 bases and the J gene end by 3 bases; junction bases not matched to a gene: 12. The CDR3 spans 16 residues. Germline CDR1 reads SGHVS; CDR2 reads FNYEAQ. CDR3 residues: CASSTMGSGEVYEQYF. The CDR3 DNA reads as TGTGCCAGCAGCACGATGGGTAGCGGGGAAGTCTACGAGCAGTACTTC.

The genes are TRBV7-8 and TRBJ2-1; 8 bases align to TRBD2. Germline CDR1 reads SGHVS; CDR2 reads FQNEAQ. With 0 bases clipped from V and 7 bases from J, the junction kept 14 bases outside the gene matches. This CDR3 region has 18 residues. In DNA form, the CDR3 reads TGTGCCAGCAGCTTAGCGAGGGTCTGGGCGGGGGGCCGGAATGAGCAGTTCTTC. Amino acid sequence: CASSLARVWAGGRNEQFF.

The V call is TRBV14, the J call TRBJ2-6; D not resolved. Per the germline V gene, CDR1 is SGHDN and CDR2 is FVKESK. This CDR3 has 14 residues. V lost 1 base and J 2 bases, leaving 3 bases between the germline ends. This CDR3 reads CASSQATGANVLTF. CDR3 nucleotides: TGTGCCAGCAGCCAAGCAACTGGGGCCAACGTCCTGACTTTC.

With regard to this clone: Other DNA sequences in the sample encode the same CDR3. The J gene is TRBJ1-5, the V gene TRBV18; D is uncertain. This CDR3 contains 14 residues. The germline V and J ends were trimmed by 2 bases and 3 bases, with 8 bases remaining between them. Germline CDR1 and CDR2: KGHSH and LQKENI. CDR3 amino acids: CASSPGQSNQPQHF. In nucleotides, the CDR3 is TGTGCCAGCTCACCAGGGCAGTCCAATCAGCCCCAGCATTTT.

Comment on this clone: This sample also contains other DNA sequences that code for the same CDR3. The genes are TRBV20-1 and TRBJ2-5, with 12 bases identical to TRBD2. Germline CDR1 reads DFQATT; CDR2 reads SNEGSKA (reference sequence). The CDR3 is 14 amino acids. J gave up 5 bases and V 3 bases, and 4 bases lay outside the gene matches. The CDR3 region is CSASLAGGLETQYF. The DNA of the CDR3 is TGCAGTGCTAGTCTAGCGGGGGGGTTGGAGACCCAGTACTTC.

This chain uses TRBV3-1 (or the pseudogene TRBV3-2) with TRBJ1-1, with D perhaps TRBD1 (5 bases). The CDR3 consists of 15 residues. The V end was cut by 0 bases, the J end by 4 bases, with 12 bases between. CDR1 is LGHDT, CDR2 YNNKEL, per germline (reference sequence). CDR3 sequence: CASSQEAGLGTEAFF. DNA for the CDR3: TGTGCCAGCAGCCAAGAGGCAGGGTTGGGCACTGAAGCTTTCTTT.

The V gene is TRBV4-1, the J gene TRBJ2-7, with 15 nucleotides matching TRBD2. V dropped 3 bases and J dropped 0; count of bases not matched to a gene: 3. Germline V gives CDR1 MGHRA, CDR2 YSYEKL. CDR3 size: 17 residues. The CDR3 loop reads CASSQGLAGGSSYEQYF. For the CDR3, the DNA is TGCGCCAGCAGCCAGGGACTAGCGGGGGGTAGCTCCTACGAGCAGTACTTC.

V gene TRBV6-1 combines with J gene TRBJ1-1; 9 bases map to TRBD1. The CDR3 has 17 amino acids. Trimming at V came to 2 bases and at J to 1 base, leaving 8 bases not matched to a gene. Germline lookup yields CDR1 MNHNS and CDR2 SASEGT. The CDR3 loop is CASSEFGTGLGNTEAFF. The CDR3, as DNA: TGTGCCAGCAGTGAATTTGGGACAGGGCTAGGGAACACTGAAGCTTTCTTT.

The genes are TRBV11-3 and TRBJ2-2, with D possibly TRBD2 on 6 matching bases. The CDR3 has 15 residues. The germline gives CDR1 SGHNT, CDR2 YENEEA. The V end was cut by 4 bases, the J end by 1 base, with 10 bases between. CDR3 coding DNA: TGTGCCAGCAGCTCTCTGGGGGGGAACACCGGGGAGCTGTTTTTT. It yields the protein CASSSLGGNTGELFF.

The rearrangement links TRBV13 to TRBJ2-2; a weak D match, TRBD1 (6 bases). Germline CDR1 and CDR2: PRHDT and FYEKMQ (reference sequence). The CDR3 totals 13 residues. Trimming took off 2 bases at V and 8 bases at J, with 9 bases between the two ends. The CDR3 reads CASSLWGRGELFF. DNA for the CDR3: TGTGCCAGCAGCTTATGGGGGCGGGGGGAGCTGTTTTTT.

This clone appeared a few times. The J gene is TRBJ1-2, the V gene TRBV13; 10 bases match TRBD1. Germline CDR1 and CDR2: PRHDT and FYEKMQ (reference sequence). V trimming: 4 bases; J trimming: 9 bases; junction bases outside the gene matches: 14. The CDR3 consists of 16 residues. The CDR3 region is CASSSGPGTGEVSYTF. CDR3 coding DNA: TGTGCCAGCAGCTCCGGCCCCGGGACAGGGGAAGTGAGCTACACCTTC.

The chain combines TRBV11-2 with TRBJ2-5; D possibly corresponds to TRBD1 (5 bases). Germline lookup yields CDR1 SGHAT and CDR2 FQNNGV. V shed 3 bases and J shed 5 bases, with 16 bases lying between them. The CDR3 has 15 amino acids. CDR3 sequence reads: CASSLSQGARETQYF. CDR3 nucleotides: TGTGCCAGCAGCTTGAGTCAAGGGGCTCGGGAGACCCAGTACTTC.

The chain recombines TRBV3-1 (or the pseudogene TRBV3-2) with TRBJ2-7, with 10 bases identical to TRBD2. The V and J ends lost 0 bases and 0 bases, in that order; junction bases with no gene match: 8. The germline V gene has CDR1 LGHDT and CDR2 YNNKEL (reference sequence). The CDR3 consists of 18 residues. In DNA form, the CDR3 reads TGTGCCAGCAGCCAAGATTCCAGCGGGGGGGTATCCTCCTACGAGCAGTACTTC. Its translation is CASSQDSSGGVSSYEQYF.

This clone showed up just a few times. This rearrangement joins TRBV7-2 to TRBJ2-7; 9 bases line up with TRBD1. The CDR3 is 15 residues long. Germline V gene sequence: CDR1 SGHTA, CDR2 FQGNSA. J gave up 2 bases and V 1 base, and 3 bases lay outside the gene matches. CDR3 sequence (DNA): TGTGCCAGCAGCTTAGGAGGACAGGGGCCCTACGAGCAGTACTTC. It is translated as CASSLGGQGPYEQYF.

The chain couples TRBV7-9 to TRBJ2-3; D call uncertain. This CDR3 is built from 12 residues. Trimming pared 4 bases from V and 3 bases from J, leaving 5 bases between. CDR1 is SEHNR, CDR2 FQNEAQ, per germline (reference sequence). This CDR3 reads CASSSTTDTQYF. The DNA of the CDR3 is TGTGCCAGCAGCTCGACAACAGATACGCAGTATTTT. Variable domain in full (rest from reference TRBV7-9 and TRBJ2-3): DTGVSQNPRHKITKRGQNVTFRCDPISEHNRLYWYRQTLGQGPEFLTYFQNEAQLEKSRLLSDRFSAERPKGSFSTLEIQRTEQGDSAMYLCASSSTTDTQYFGPGTRLTVL.

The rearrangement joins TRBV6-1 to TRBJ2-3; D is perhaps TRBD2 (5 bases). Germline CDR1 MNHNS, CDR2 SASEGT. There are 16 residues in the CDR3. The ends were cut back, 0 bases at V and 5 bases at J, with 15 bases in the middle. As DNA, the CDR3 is TGTGCCAGCAGTGAAGCCCCTCCGGGGTCGCTAGATACGCAGTATTTT. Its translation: CASSEAPPGSLDTQYF.